This TCR beta chain was captured by sequencing in a study of blood T cell repertoires in COVID-19. Looking at the study overall: Sample material is recorded as cDNA or gDNA derived from T cells, B-cell-depleted T cells, or PBMCs.

Sequencing was performed with immunoSEQ multiplex PCR; in TCRdb, only in-frame clones are kept and a portion is missing. The sample lists fewer than 200,000 clones, 84% occurring once. Trimming removed 2 bases from V and 2 bases from J, with 7 bases in between. This CDR3 region has 14 residues. Per the germline V gene, CDR1 is SGDLS and CDR2 is YYNGEE. The sample was PBMCs or T cells enriched from blood (not recorded which). This receptor was identified in a woman in her 30s who had been exposed to COVID-19. V and J are TRBV9 and TRBJ2-2; D is undetermined. CDR3 in DNA: TGTGCCAGCAGCGTCCCCCTAAACACCGGGGAGCTGTTTTTT. It yields the protein CASSVPLNTGELFF.